This T cell receptor (beta chain) was captured in a study of T cell repertoires in cytomegalovirus infection. On the study more broadly: Public TCR beta signatures were indicative of both CMV infection and a matching HLA type.

The table lists this clonotype with many counts. A single record per CDR3 protein comes from TCRdb applying MiXCR to the reads. Among over 250,000 distinct CDR3 sequences listed, roughly 23% were seen once. V lost 5 bases, J lost 7 bases, and 18 bases lay in between. Germline loops: CDR1 SGHTA, CDR2 FQGNSA. The CDR3 loop spans 15 amino acids. The V and J genes are TRBV7-2 and TRBJ2-1; D possibly corresponds to TRBD2 (6 bases). Sequencing was done on a sample of PBMCs. This clonotype originated in a human donor in good health (CMV status not recorded). Some clones in this sample may be carry-over from other donors' samples. The CDR3 nucleotides are TGTGCCAGCAGCAGACCCGGGATCCGGGGGAATGAGCAGTTCTTC. Its protein product is CASSRPGIRGNEQFF.